The 14 T cell receptor beta chains presented below share a single source sample, sequenced in a study of CD4 T cells in relation to SARS-CoV-2 and coronaviruses. No antigen has been identified for these receptors. Unexposed donor CD4+ T cells date from about 2011-2019, before the COVID-19 pandemic. CD4+ T cells were isolated from the cells after 10 days of culture. Libraries were prepared by immunoSEQ multiplex PCR; TCRdb keeps only in-frame clonotypes and omits some of them. The sample has about 19,000 clones; just over 75% are singletons. Sequenced sample: CD4+ T cells from PBMCs, cultured in vitro. The source of these receptors is a human donor in good health.

This clone was detected a few times. One end of the junction varies from germline; a read error may be responsible. This rearrangement joins TRBV19 to TRBJ1-4; D remains unclear. Germline CDR1 reads LNHDA; CDR2 reads SQIVND (reference sequence). This CDR3 has 13 amino acids. The CDR3 protein is CASNPTGIERLFF. The CDR3 nucleotides read TGTGCCAGTAACCCAACCGGGATCGAAAGACTGTTTTTT.

The rearrangement links TRBV4-1 to TRBJ1-3; D remains ambiguous. V was clipped by 4 bases and J by 0 bases, with 16 bases between them. The CDR3 runs 17 residues. Germline CDR1 is MGHRA and CDR2 is YSYEKL. CDR3: CASSLSRTDYSGNTIYF. CDR3 sequence (DNA): TGCGCCAGCAGCCTCAGTAGGACGGATTACTCTGGAAACACCATATATTTT.

This chain joins TRBV7-9 and TRBJ2-3; TRBD2 is a possible D gene (5 bases). V lost 1 base, J lost 1 base, and 15 bases lay in between. CDR3 length: 17 amino acids. Germline V gene lookup returns CDR1 SEHNR and CDR2 FQNEAQ (reference sequence). The CDR3 is CASSLGAIGIRTDTQYF. CDR3 nucleotides: TGTGCCAGCAGCTTAGGGGCGATCGGGATTCGCACAGATACGCAGTATTTT.

This clone appeared a few times. The CDR3 DNA reads as TGTGCCTGGAGTCGCGGACAGCTCCCGGGGTACGAGCAGTACTTC. Translated, it gives CAWSRGQLPGYEQYF. The V gene is TRBV30, the J gene TRBJ2-7; possible D gene TRBD1, 6 bases. Between the trimmed V and J ends, which lost 2 bases and 4 bases, there was a span of 18 bases. Germline V gene lookup returns CDR1 GTSNPN and CDR2 SVGIG (reference sequence). The CDR3 extends over 15 amino acids.

A single count supports this clone. The rearrangement uses TRBV7-2 and TRBJ2-1, with 11 bases matching TRBD1. The germline V gene encodes CDR1 SGHTA and CDR2 FQGNSA. This CDR3 has 16 residues. J gave up 3 bases and V 1 base, and 2 bases lay outside the gene matches. The CDR3 is CASSLDGTGGYNEQFF. CDR3 coding DNA: TGTGCCAGCAGCTTAGACGGGACAGGGGGCTACAATGAGCAGTTCTTC.

The rearrangement links TRBV11-2 to TRBJ2-2; no clear D. Per the germline V gene, CDR1 is SGHAT and CDR2 is FQNNGV. The CDR3 runs 13 residues. The V gene lost 0 bases and the J gene lost 5 bases, with 4 bases spanning the gap. CDR3 nucleotides: TGTGCCAGCAGCTTAGAAAGGACCGGGGAGCTGTTTTTT. This encodes CASSLERTGELFF.

The V call is TRBV6-2 or TRBV6-3, the J call TRBJ2-7; TRBD2 agrees at 9 bases. Germline V lookup: CDR1 MNHEY, CDR2 SVGEGT. V shed 5 bases and J 4 bases; nucleotides not matched to a gene: 6. The CDR3 extends over 14 amino acids. The CDR3 DNA reads as TGTGCCAGCAGTCGAATAGCGGGGGTTTACGAGCAGTACTTC. Translating gives CASSRIAGVYEQYF.

V usage is TRBV29-1 and J usage is TRBJ1-2; weak D call: TRBD1 (5 bases). Trimming stripped 7 bases from V and 4 bases from J, with 16 bases between. The CDR3 spans 13 residues. Germline CDR1 is SQVTM and CDR2 is ANQGSEA. The CDR3 loop is CSGGGGEAYGYTF. The CDR3 region has the DNA TGCAGCGGTGGTGGGGGGGAGGCCTATGGCTACACCTTC.

The gene calls are TRBV5-1 and TRBJ2-7, with 9 bases fitting TRBD2. The CDR3 spans 14 residues. CDR1 SGHRS and CDR2 YFSETQ come from the germline V gene. V was clipped by 3 bases and J by 3 bases; unmatched bases: 4. The CDR3 bases are TGCGCCAGCAGCTCCCTAGCGGGGAGCTACGAGCAGTACTTC. This translates into CASSSLAGSYEQYF.

This sequence joins TRBV7-2 and TRBJ2-1, with 8 bases fitting TRBD1. This CDR3 contains 13 residues. With V trimmed by 3 bases and J by 6 bases, 1 base remained unmatched. CDR1 is SGHTA and CDR2 is FQGNSA in the germline V gene. CDR3 sequence: CASSFGQGNEQFF. As DNA, the CDR3 is TGTGCCAGCAGCTTTGGACAGGGCAATGAGCAGTTCTTC.

V and J are TRBV3-1 (or the pseudogene TRBV3-2) and TRBJ2-3, with D tentatively TRBD2 (6 bases). The germline V gene encodes CDR1 LGHDT and CDR2 YNNKEL (reference sequence). V lost 1 base and J lost 3, with 8 bases in between. This CDR3 has 14 amino acids. Here the CDR3 DNA reads TGTGCCAGCAGCCAAGGGCTAGCGACAGATACGCAGTATTTT. This encodes CASSQGLATDTQYF.

V is TRBV7-6 and J is TRBJ2-3; D is unresolved. This CDR3 spans 14 amino acids. Germline lookup yields CDR1 SGHVS and CDR2 FNYEAQ. V dropped 1 base and J dropped 4 bases, with 9 bases sitting between them. The DNA of the CDR3 is TGTGCCAGCAGCTTAGAGGGTTCGGCAGATACGCAGTATTTT. Amino acids: CASSLEGSADTQYF.

This clone was recorded a few times. A read error may account for a junction end that differs from germline. The DNA of the CDR3 is TGTGCTAGCAGCCCCCAGATGGCGGCCTACAATGAGCAGTTCTTC. Its translation: CASSPQMAAYNEQFF. The chain links TRBV7-7 to TRBJ2-1; no firm D call. Germline CDR1 and CDR2: SSHAT and FNYEAQ (reference sequence). This CDR3 has 15 residues. The full variable domain, its missing parts supplied by reference TRBV7-7 and TRBJ2-1, is GAGVSQSPRYKVTKRGQDVTLRCDPISSHATLYWYQQALGQGPEFLTYFNYEAQPDKSGLPSDRFSAERPEGSISTLTIQRTEQRDSAMYRCASSPQMAAYNEQFFGPGTRLTVL.

The chain carries TRBV7-9 and TRBJ1-3; 8 bases fit TRBD1. The CDR3 is 14 amino acids. Germline V gives CDR1 SEHNR, CDR2 FQNEAQ (reference sequence). The V gene end was trimmed by 6 bases and the J gene end by 3 bases; junction bases not matched to a gene: 4. The CDR3 is CASRTDRGGNTIYF. CDR3 DNA: TGTGCCAGCAGAACCGACAGGGGTGGAAACACCATATATTTT.